These 26 T cell receptor beta chains came from one sample sequenced in a study of Graves' ophthalmopathy and Graves' hyperthyroidism. Amplification of TCR beta CDR3 regions used RNA transcripts. The library came from an HTBI-primed first-round RT-PCR and a second-round multiplex PCR. TCRdb fed the multiplex PCR reads into MiXCR, producing one record per CDR3 protein. This table holds roughly 400,000 distinct CDR3 sequences, about 17% found once. The sequenced material came from peripheral blood. All receptors derive from a woman between 18 and 30 years old with Graves' ophthalmopathy.

This clonotype appeared many times. The chain is built from TRBV28 and TRBJ2-7; D tentatively reads TRBD1 or TRBD2 (5 bases each). Germline CDR1 is MDHEN and CDR2 is SYDVKM. The CDR3 is 12 residues long. V lost 4 bases and J lost 9, with 13 bases in between. The CDR3: CASSSGTAWQYF. CDR3 bases: TGTGCCAGCAGTTCCGGGACGGCCTGGCAGTACTTC.

Ten or more counts support this clonotype. The chain is built from TRBV13 and TRBJ1-1, with D unresolved. Trimming stripped 5 bases from V and 6 bases from J, with 13 bases between. The germline gives CDR1 PRHDT, CDR2 FYEKMQ (reference sequence). The CDR3 covers 13 residues. CDR3 loop: CASSKDNFAEAFF. CDR3 bases: TGTGCCAGCAGCAAAGACAACTTTGCTGAAGCTTTCTTT.

The chain carries TRBV2 and TRBJ2-7; no firm D call. Per germline, CDR1 SNHLY and CDR2 FYNNEI. The CDR3 is 13 residues long. The V end lost 7 bases, the J end lost 5 bases, and 15 bases lay between the germline ends. The CDR3 DNA reads TGTGCCAGCAAAAGTTCGCTCCCGGACGAGCAGTACTTC. Protein: CASKSSLPDEQYF.

This clonotype occurred many times. V and J are TRBV4-3 and TRBJ1-1, with D maybe TRBD1 (5 bases). Trimming took off 2 bases at V and 6 bases at J, with 16 bases between the two ends. This CDR3 spans 15 amino acids. The germline CDR1 and CDR2 sequences are LGHNA and YSLEER. As DNA, the CDR3 is TGCGCCAGCAGCCAATACATGGACAAGGGCGCTGAAGCTTTCTTT. Amino acid sequence: CASSQYMDKGAEAFF.

This clonotype was detected ten times or more. The chain is built from TRBV6-2 or TRBV6-3 and TRBJ1-5; weak D call: TRBD1 (6 bases). The V end lost 7 bases, the J end lost 4 bases, and 8 bases lay between the germline ends. The CDR3 is made up of 12 amino acids. Per the germline V gene, CDR1 is MNHEY and CDR2 is SVGEGT. CDR3 sequence: CASKRGNQPQHF. The CDR3 DNA reads TGTGCCAGCAAAAGGGGGAATCAGCCCCAGCATTTT.

This clonotype was counted ten times or more. The V gene is TRBV6-1, the J gene TRBJ1-1; unclear D gene. The CDR3 is 14 amino acids. Trimming stripped 6 bases from V and 6 bases from J, with 17 bases between. The germline gives CDR1 MNHNS, CDR2 SASEGT. The CDR3 region has the DNA TGTGCCAGCAGCCCTAAGACAACCAGCGCTGAAGCTTTCTTT. Its translation is CASSPKTTSAEAFF.

This clonotype was counted ten times or more. The genes are TRBV28 and TRBJ1-2; D is possibly TRBD1 (5 bases). Per the germline V gene, CDR1 is MDHEN and CDR2 is SYDVKM. This CDR3 comprises 15 residues. V lost 3 bases and J lost 8, with 19 bases in between. The CDR3 sequence is CASSFPQGSRMGYTF. For the CDR3, the DNA is TGTGCCAGCAGTTTCCCTCAGGGCAGTAGGATGGGCTACACCTTC.

This clonotype was observed many times. This rearrangement joins TRBV11-2 to TRBJ2-5, with 7 bases matching TRBD2. The CDR3 runs to 20 residues. With V trimmed by 3 bases and J by 1 base, 20 bases remained unmatched. The V gene's germline CDR1 is SGHAT and CDR2 FQNNGV. The CDR3 reads CASSLGSAPGRTSVQETQYF. The CDR3 coding sequence is TGTGCCAGCAGCTTGGGTTCGGCCCCCGGCCGCACTAGCGTCCAAGAGACCCAGTACTTC.

This clonotype was seen repeatedly, ten times or more. V and J are TRBV29-1 and TRBJ2-6, with a possible D match to TRBD2 (6 bases). This CDR3 region has 15 residues. CDR1 is SQVTM and CDR2 is ANQGSEA in the germline V gene. V lost 4 bases and J 2 bases, leaving 12 bases between the germline ends. Written as DNA, the CDR3 is TGCAGCGTTGTGCGGAGGGTTGCTGGGGCCAACGTCCTGACTTTC. Translating gives CSVVRRVAGANVLTF.

This clonotype was counted many times. The chain combines TRBV12-3 or TRBV12-4 with TRBJ2-7, with 13 bases fitting TRBD2. The J segment lost 0 bases and the V segment lost 2 bases, leaving 4 bases of the junction unmatched. The CDR3 is 17 amino acids. The CDR3 sequence is CASSLTSGGESSYEQYF. For the CDR3, the DNA is TGTGCCAGCAGTTTAACTAGCGGGGGGGAAAGCTCCTACGAGCAGTACTTC.

This clonotype was detected only a few times. This chain uses TRBV5-5 with TRBJ1-5; 9 bases map to TRBD1. Losses at the gene ends were 4 bases for V and 7 bases for J; bases not matched to a gene: 6. CDR1 and CDR2 (germline): SGHKS, YYEKEE (reference sequence). The CDR3 is made up of 14 amino acids. The CDR3 reads CASSRTGDGQPQHF. CDR3 nucleotides: TGTGCCAGCAGCCGGACAGGGGACGGGCAGCCCCAGCATTTT.

The sample holds many counts of this clonotype. This chain links TRBV6-1 with TRBJ1-6; no clear D. CDR1 MNHNS and CDR2 SASEGT come from the germline V gene. The CDR3 has 14 residues. Trimming shortened V by 7 bases and J by 7 bases, and 14 bases separated the two germline ends. CDR3 bases: TGTGCCAGCAAAAGGCTGACGTCGAATTCACCCCTCCACTTT. It translates to CASKRLTSNSPLHF.

This clonotype was picked up many times. The chain combines TRBV6-2 or TRBV6-3 with TRBJ2-5; D possibly corresponds to TRBD2 (5 bases). Germline V CDR1 and CDR2: MNHEY, SVGEGT. V lost 0 bases, J lost 2 bases, and 13 bases lay in between. The CDR3 extends over 16 amino acids. The CDR3 nucleotides read TGTGCCAGCAGTTACTCGGTAGAGGGTACACAAGAGACCCAGTACTTC. This codes for CASSYSVEGTQETQYF.

This clonotype was found many times. The chain carries TRBV24-1 and TRBJ1-6; TRBD1 agrees at 9 bases. The germline CDR1 and CDR2 sequences are KGHDR and SFDVKD. The CDR3 is made up of 20 amino acids. V dropped 12 bases and J dropped 8; count of bases not matched to a gene: 28. CDR3 sequence (DNA): TGTGCCGCCTTTGGTCCCCCGGGACAGGGTGTCCCGCCGCAGGATTCACCCCTCCACTTT. Amino acids: CAAFGPPGQGVPPQDSPLHF.

The chain links TRBV6-1 to TRBJ2-6, with 7 bases identical to TRBD2. The CDR3 covers 17 residues. Unmatched junction bases numbered 4, after V lost 2 bases and J lost 0 bases. CDR1 is MNHNS and CDR2 is SASEGT in the germline V gene. The CDR3, as DNA: TGTGCCAGCAGTGAACTAGCGGTACCCTCTGGGGCCAACGTCCTGACTTTC. The encoded protein is CASSELAVPSGANVLTF.

This clonotype has ten or more counts. J is TRBJ1-1 and V is TRBV27; TRBD1 matches at 7 bases. CDR3 length: 14 residues. Germline V lookup: CDR1 MNHEY, CDR2 SMNVEV (reference sequence). V was pared by 4 bases and J by 0 bases, with 2 bases of the junction left unmatched. This chain's CDR3 is CASSSGQLNTEAFF. The CDR3 region has the DNA TGTGCCAGCAGTTCGGGACAGTTGAACACTGAAGCTTTCTTT.

This clonotype was counted ten times or more. J is TRBJ2-5 and V is TRBV20-1; 9 nucleotides agree with TRBD2. This CDR3 is built from 18 residues. Germline CDR1 reads DFQATT; CDR2 reads SNEGSKA (reference sequence). V was clipped by 0 bases and J by 0 bases; unmatched bases: 11. The CDR3 spells CSARDLFSASGDQETQYF. CDR3 bases: TGCAGTGCTAGAGATCTATTTTCGGCTAGCGGGGACCAAGAGACCCAGTACTTC.

The sample holds many counts of this clonotype. V usage is TRBV15 and J usage is TRBJ1-2, with D maybe TRBD1 (5 bases). V gave up 0 bases and J gave up 5 bases, with 10 bases separating them. Germline values: CDR1 LNHNV, CDR2 YYDKDF (reference sequence). The CDR3 loop spans 14 amino acids. The chain's CDR3 is CATSRDVGGYGYTF. The DNA of the CDR3 is TGTGCCACCAGCAGAGATGTCGGGGGTTATGGCTACACCTTC.

This clonotype showed up many times. The chain is built from TRBV7-2 and TRBJ1-5; possibly TRBD1 for D (6 bases). Trimming took 2 bases from V and 7 from J, leaving 9 bases between them. The CDR3 consists of 13 residues. Germline CDR1 SGHTA, CDR2 FQGNSA. The CDR3 reads CASSLRRGQPQHF. The CDR3 DNA reads TGTGCCAGCAGCTTACGCAGGGGACAGCCCCAGCATTTT.

This chain links TRBV5-1 with TRBJ2-7, with TRBD2 matching over 8 bases. The CDR3 runs to 14 residues. Germline V gene lookup returns CDR1 SGHRS and CDR2 YFSETQ. V was pared by 4 bases and J by 3 bases, with 6 bases of the junction left unmatched. The CDR3 DNA reads TGCGCCAGCAGCGCCGGGACTAGTTACTACGAGCAGTACTTC. Amino acids: CASSAGTSYYEQYF.

This clonotype was counted many times. The chain employs TRBV6-5 and TRBJ1-1; D unclear. V was cut by 2 bases and J by 3 bases, with 4 bases left in between. In germline, CDR1 is MNHEY, CDR2 SVGAGI. CDR3 length: 12 amino acids. CDR3 sequence: CASSYKDTEAFF. The CDR3 region has the DNA TGTGCCAGCAGTTACAAGGACACTGAAGCTTTCTTT.

At least ten counts were recorded for this clonotype. This rearrangement joins TRBV7-2 to TRBJ2-4; D gene unclear. Looked up from germline, CDR1 is SGHTA and CDR2 is FQGNSA. This CDR3 region has 14 residues. V lost 4 bases and J lost 0, with 7 bases in between. CDR3 in DNA: TGTGCCAGCAGCTCAAGAGTAGCCAAAAACATTCAGTACTTC. Its translation: CASSSRVAKNIQYF.

Many counts were recorded for this clonotype. The CDR3 DNA reads TGTGCCAGCAGTTACGTTAGGGGCCAGGCCACCTACGAGCAGTACTTC. This sequence encodes CASSYVRGQATYEQYF. The chain is built from TRBV6-2 or TRBV6-3 and TRBJ2-7; perhaps TRBD1 as D (5 bases). V was trimmed by 2 bases and J by 2 bases, leaving 16 bases between them. CDR1 MNHEY and CDR2 SVGEGT come from the germline V gene. CDR3 length equals 16 residues.

This clonotype has just a few counts. The rearrangement uses TRBV7-2 and TRBJ1-1, with 8 positions matching TRBD1. Germline V gives CDR1 SGHTA, CDR2 FQGNSA. Trimming took 5 bases from V and 4 from J; bases not matched to a gene: 3. This CDR3 comprises 13 residues. The CDR3 protein is CASSHGTGTEAFF. For the CDR3, the DNA is TGTGCCAGCAGCCACGGGACAGGCACTGAAGCTTTCTTT.

This clonotype was detected many times. This sequence joins TRBV5-1 and TRBJ1-2, with 8 nucleotides matching TRBD1. The CDR3 runs to 14 residues. The V and J ends lost 3 bases and 6 bases, in that order; junction bases with no gene match: 7. CDR1 SGHRS and CDR2 YFSETQ come from the germline V gene. The CDR3: CASSWKQGVDGYTF. DNA of the CDR3: TGCGCCAGCAGCTGGAAACAGGGGGTTGATGGCTACACCTTC.

This clonotype was recorded many times. Written as DNA, the CDR3 is TGCAGTGCTAGATTGTGGGGGGGCCAAGAGACCCAGTACTTC. Residues: CSARLWGGQETQYF. V usage is TRBV20-1 and J usage is TRBJ2-5; 7 nucleotides match TRBD2. The V gene's germline CDR1 is DFQATT and CDR2 SNEGSKA (reference sequence). This CDR3 has 14 residues. The V and J ends lost 2 bases and 1 base, in that order; junction bases with no gene match: 4.